Shown below are 29 T cell receptor beta chains from a single sample sequenced in a study of naive and memory T cell subsets. General study results and limits: A few larger clonotypes appeared in naive repertoires, especially CD8, possibly memory cells re-expressing CD45RA.

These receptors' antigens are unknown. Two oligonucleotides, mixed equimolar, formed the beta constant-region primer covering TRBC1 and TRBC2. Nested alpha and beta constant-region primers with the SP2 primer drove four PCR rounds on ligated cDNA. TCRdb used MiXCR to reprocess the UMI-ligation and nested PCR reads, holding one entry per CDR3 protein. This table has about 90,000 distinct CDR3 sequences, about 11% appearing once. The sample taken for sequencing was naive CD4+ T cells from blood. These receptors were collected from a human donor in good health.

This clonotype was counted only a few times. The rearrangement joins TRBV6-1 to TRBJ2-1, with D possibly being TRBD1 (5 bases). Germline values: CDR1 MNHNS, CDR2 SASEGT. CDR3 size: 14 residues. Trimming cost V 4 bases and J 4 bases, with 11 bases left between them. The CDR3 bases are TGTGCCAGCAGTGCGTGGCAGGGTTACAATGAGCAGTTCTTC. It codes for CASSAWQGYNEQFF.

The chain joins TRBV5-1 to TRBJ1-4; 7 bases align to TRBD1. CDR3 length: 14 amino acids. The trim removed 3 bases at V and 4 bases at J, leaving 3 bases unmatched. Germline V lookup: CDR1 SGHRS, CDR2 YFSETQ. The CDR3 region has the DNA TGCGCCAGCAGCTGGACAGGCTTTAATGAAAAACTGTTTTTT. This codes for CASSWTGFNEKLFF.

This chain uses TRBV29-1 with TRBJ2-7, with D hard to call. Germline V gene sequence: CDR1 SQVTM, CDR2 ANQGSEA. V was clipped by 0 bases and J by 0 bases, with 9 bases between them. CDR3 size: 14 residues. The CDR3 protein is CSVEDPDFSYEQYF. The CDR3 DNA reads as TGCAGCGTTGAAGACCCAGATTTCTCCTACGAGCAGTACTTC.

The chain carries TRBV7-2 and TRBJ1-2, with D perhaps TRBD1 (5 bases). Trimming removed 6 bases from V and 4 bases from J, with 15 bases in between. The CDR3 is 14 amino acids. Germline V lookup: CDR1 SGHTA, CDR2 FQGNSA. In DNA form, the CDR3 reads TGTGCCAGCAGTTACCCCCGGGACTCCTATGGCTACACCTTC. Translated: CASSYPRDSYGYTF.

The chain links TRBV12-3 or TRBV12-4 to TRBJ2-7; 11 nucleotides align to TRBD2. J lost 6 bases, V lost 5 bases, and 12 bases had no gene match. This CDR3 contains 16 residues. The chain's CDR3 is CASSPVAGGPRGEQYF. The CDR3 DNA follows: TGTGCCAGCAGTCCTGTAGCGGGAGGGCCTCGCGGCGAGCAGTACTTC.

This chain joins TRBV20-1 and TRBJ1-1; D is possibly TRBD1 (6 bases). The CDR3 runs to 13 residues. Between the trimmed V and J ends, which lost 6 bases and 11 bases, there was a span of 22 bases. The germline CDR1 and CDR2 sequences are DFQATT and SNEGSKA (reference sequence). The CDR3 here is CSAITGHESWAFF. CDR3 coding DNA: TGCAGTGCGATAACGGGACACGAATCTTGGGCTTTCTTT.

This clonotype appeared many times. V usage is TRBV10-3 and J usage is TRBJ1-1, with D uncertain. Germline CDR1 ENHRY, CDR2 SYGVKD. There are 14 residues in the CDR3. Trimming took off 3 bases at V and 0 bases at J, with 8 bases between the two ends. The chain's CDR3 is CAISEDLMNTEAFF. The CDR3 DNA reads as TGTGCCATCAGTGAAGATTTAATGAACACTGAAGCTTTCTTT.

A few counts support this clonotype. The gene calls are TRBV7-2 and TRBJ1-2, with D possibly matching TRBD1 (6 bases). Germline V gene lookup returns CDR1 SGHTA and CDR2 FQGNSA. This CDR3 has 14 residues. The V end lost 0 bases, the J end lost 2 bases, and 7 bases lay between the germline ends. The CDR3 DNA sequence: TGTGCCAGCAGCTTAGCCGGACAGAACTATGGCTACACCTTC. Its protein is CASSLAGQNYGYTF.

The chain has TRBV27 and TRBJ1-5; a weak D match, TRBD1 (5 bases). Germline V gene sequence: CDR1 MNHEY, CDR2 SMNVEV (reference sequence). The CDR3 has 13 residues. V gave up 3 bases and J gave up 7 bases, with 10 bases separating them. The CDR3 here is CASSFRGYQPQHF. The DNA of the CDR3 is TGTGCCAGCAGTTTTAGGGGTTACCAGCCCCAGCATTTT.

This clonotype has only a few counts. J is TRBJ2-1 and V is TRBV14; 10 positions match TRBD1. Germline lookup yields CDR1 SGHDN and CDR2 FVKESK. This CDR3 has 16 residues. V dropped 1 base and J dropped 9; count of bases not matched to a gene: 9. As DNA, the CDR3 is TGTGCCAGCAGCCAAGGGGCCGGGACAGGGGAGGGTGAGCAGTTCTTC. The encoded protein is CASSQGAGTGEGEQFF.

CDR3: CASSLVVGNYEQYF. In DNA form, the CDR3 reads TGCGCCAGCAGCTTGGTCGTAGGCAACTACGAGCAGTACTTC. The J gene is TRBJ2-7, the V gene TRBV5-1, with no clear D. Trimming shortened V by 0 bases and J by 3 bases, and 10 bases separated the two germline ends. Germline assignment: CDR1 SGHRS and CDR2 YFSETQ. This CDR3 has 14 residues. The full variable domain, in which reference TRBV5-1 and TRBJ2-7 provide the parts outside the CDR3, is KAGVTQTPRYLIKTRGQQVTLSCSPISGHRSVSWYQQTPGQGLQFLFEYFSETQRNKGNFPGRFSGRQFSNSRSEMNVSTLELGDSALYLCASSLVVGNYEQYFGPGTRLTVT.

Only a few counts were recorded for this clonotype. CDR3 bases: TGCAGTGCTAGAGCAGGCCAAGAGACCCAGTACTTC. It codes for CSARAGQETQYF. The chain joins TRBV20-1 to TRBJ2-5; D is unclear. The CDR3 sequence is 12 residues long. V lost 1 base and J 1 base, leaving 4 bases between the germline ends. CDR1 is DFQATT and CDR2 is SNEGSKA in the germline V gene (reference sequence).

The rearrangement links TRBV7-8 to TRBJ2-3; 9 bases map to TRBD2. Trimming at V came to 2 bases and at J to 2 bases, leaving 2 bases not matched to a gene. The germline gives CDR1 SGHVS, CDR2 FQNEAQ. The CDR3 consists of 15 residues. CDR3 region: CASSLLAGPTDTQYF. In DNA form, the CDR3 reads TGTGCCAGCAGCTTACTAGCGGGGCCCACAGATACGCAGTATTTT.

This clonotype was recorded at least ten times. The V gene is TRBV9, the J gene TRBJ2-1, with 9 bases aligning to TRBD1. This CDR3 has 15 residues. The trim removed 3 bases at V and 5 bases at J, leaving 6 bases unmatched. CDR1 is SGDLS, CDR2 YYNGEE, per germline. The CDR3 is CASSDLGQGNNEQFF. The CDR3, as DNA: TGTGCCAGCAGCGACCTAGGACAGGGGAACAATGAGCAGTTCTTC.

This clonotype was counted between two and nine times. V is TRBV9 and J is TRBJ2-3, with TRBD2 matching 8 bases. The germline V gene encodes CDR1 SGDLS and CDR2 YYNGEE. After removal of 2 bases from V and 2 bases from J, the junction contained 4 bases not matched to a gene. The CDR3 runs to 15 residues. CDR3 amino acids: CASSVIAGFTDTQYF. CDR3 nucleotides: TGTGCCAGCAGCGTTATAGCGGGGTTCACAGATACGCAGTATTTT. The whole variable domain, remainder taken from reference TRBV9 and TRBJ2-3, is DSGVTQTPKHLITATGQRVTLRCSPRSGDLSVYWYQQSLDQGLQFLIQYYNGEERAKGNILERFSAQQFPDLHSELNLSSLELGDSALYFCASSVIAGFTDTQYFGPGTRLTVL.

V gene TRBV7-8 combines with J gene TRBJ2-3; 9 bases map to TRBD2. Germline CDR1 SGHVS, CDR2 FQNEAQ. There are 17 residues in the CDR3. V shed 1 base and J 4 bases; nucleotides not matched to a gene: 9. As DNA, the CDR3 is TGTGCCAGCAGCTTAGTCCCCCTAGCGGGGTTTGCAGATACGCAGTATTTT. This translates into CASSLVPLAGFADTQYF.

This chain uses TRBV7-2 with TRBJ2-5; D ambiguous. The ends were cut back, 2 bases at V and 6 bases at J, with 10 bases in the middle. The CDR3 covers 13 residues. Germline CDR1 SGHTA, CDR2 FQGNSA. CDR3 sequence (DNA): TGTGCCAGCAGCTTACCAGCTACGAAGACCCAGTACTTC. It translates to CASSLPATKTQYF. The full variable domain, rest sourced from reference TRBV7-2 and TRBJ2-5, is GAGVSQSPSNKVTEKGKDVELRCDPISGHTALYWYRQSLGQGLEFLIYFQGNSAPDKSGLPSDRFSAERTGGSVSTLTIQRTQQEDSAVYLCASSLPATKTQYFGPGTRLLVL.

The V and J genes are TRBV11-3 and TRBJ2-2; D possibly corresponds to TRBD2 (5 bases). V lost 0 bases, J lost 0 bases, and 5 bases lay in between. Germline assignment: CDR1 SGHNT and CDR2 YENEEA. This CDR3 is 15 amino acids long. The CDR3 nucleotides read TGTGCCAGCAGCTTAGAAGCGGCGAACACCGGGGAGCTGTTTTTT. Its translation is CASSLEAANTGELFF.

This sequence joins TRBV7-2 and TRBJ1-6; D is unclear. CDR1 is SGHTA, CDR2 FQGNSA, per germline. The CDR3 runs 13 residues. V lost 7 bases, J lost 9 bases, and 13 bases lay in between. The CDR3: CASKATEASPLHF. The DNA of the CDR3 is TGTGCCAGCAAGGCGACGGAGGCTTCACCCCTCCACTTT.

This rearrangement joins TRBV28 to TRBJ2-1; D remains unclear. Germline V gives CDR1 MDHEN, CDR2 SYDVKM. Deletions cut 8 bases from V and 8 bases from J, with 16 bases between. The CDR3 spans 13 residues. CDR3 DNA: TGTGCCAGCGATACCTCCCGACGCGATGAGCAGTTCTTC. Residues: CASDTSRRDEQFF.

This clonotype showed up just a few times. An end of the junction does not agree with germline; a read error may underlie this. The chain uses TRBV7-7 and TRBJ2-7; 9 nucleotides agree with TRBD2. Germline values: CDR1 SSHAT, CDR2 FNYEAQ (reference sequence). CDR3 length: 14 residues. The CDR3 DNA is TGTGCTAGCAGTTCTAGCGGGAACCCCTACGAGCAGTACTTC. This encodes CASSSSGNPYEQYF.

This clonotype was counted only a few times. The chain couples TRBV20-1 to TRBJ2-2; 8 bases are a match to TRBD1. V trimming: 3 bases; J trimming: 7 bases; junction bases outside the gene matches: 4. Germline V gives CDR1 DFQATT, CDR2 SNEGSKA (reference sequence). The CDR3 spans 13 residues. CDR3 bases: TGCAGTGCTAGTAAACAGGGGGTCGGGGAGCTGTTTTTT. As protein: CSASKQGVGELFF.

This clonotype has just a few counts. V is TRBV6-2 or TRBV6-3 and J is TRBJ1-2; weak D call: TRBD1 (6 bases). V lost 6 bases, J lost 4 bases, and 24 bases lay in between. Germline CDR1 is MNHEY and CDR2 is SVGEGT. The CDR3 is made up of 17 amino acids. This CDR3 reads CASSTWGARPEGYGYTF. In DNA form, the CDR3 reads TGTGCCAGCAGCACTTGGGGGGCCCGCCCGGAGGGCTATGGCTACACCTTC.

The J gene is TRBJ2-7, the V gene TRBV12-3 or TRBV12-4; a possible D gene is TRBD2 (6 bases). This CDR3 comprises 14 residues. Between the trimmed V and J ends, which lost 9 bases and 6 bases, there was a span of 21 bases. CDR3 in amino acids: CASRRESRNSEQYF. DNA of the CDR3: TGTGCCAGTAGACGGGAGTCACGGAACAGCGAGCAGTACTTC.

This clonotype was recorded at least ten times. The chain carries TRBV11-1 and TRBJ2-7; D ambiguous. V was trimmed by 2 bases and J by 9 bases, leaving 8 bases between them. The CDR3 has 11 residues. CDR1 and CDR2 (germline): SGHAT, FQDESV (reference sequence). The CDR3 loop reads CASSLKVAQYF. The CDR3 DNA follows: TGTGCCAGCAGCTTAAAGGTCGCGCAGTACTTC.

This chain joins TRBV2 and TRBJ1-5, with D perhaps TRBD1 (6 bases). Trimming removed 4 bases at V and 6 bases at J, with 13 bases between. From germline, CDR1 is SNHLY and CDR2 FYNNEI. CDR3 length: 14 amino acids. The CDR3 nucleotides are TGTGCCAGCAGTGTAAGCAGGGGAGGTCAGCCCCAGCATTTT. It translates to CASSVSRGGQPQHF.

Here the CDR3 reads CSARDARQGWGSPLHF. CDR3 sequence (DNA): TGCAGTGCTAGAGACGCTAGACAGGGATGGGGATCACCCCTCCACTTT. J is TRBJ1-6 and V is TRBV20-1; TRBD1 matches 7 bases. V lost 0 bases to trimming and J lost 10 bases; unmatched junction nucleotides: 12. This CDR3 region has 16 residues. From germline, CDR1 is DFQATT and CDR2 SNEGSKA (reference sequence).

This chain connects TRBV20-1 to TRBJ2-3; D gene ambiguous. The CDR3 is made up of 14 amino acids. Germline V CDR1 and CDR2: DFQATT, SNEGSKA (reference sequence). V dropped 2 bases and J dropped 0 bases, with 9 bases sitting between them. CDR3 coding DNA: TGCAGTGCTAGATCCGGTCCTAGCACAGATACGCAGTATTTT. This sequence encodes CSARSGPSTDTQYF.

This clonotype was counted ten times or more. The rearrangement joins TRBV28 to TRBJ1-1; tentatively, D is TRBD1 (5 bases). The V gene lost 5 bases and the J gene lost 8 bases, with 18 bases spanning the gap. The CDR3 is 14 residues long. The germline CDR1 and CDR2 sequences are MDHEN and SYDVKM. Here the CDR3 DNA reads TGTGCCAGCAGTCCCCTCACGTCGGGGGAAGAAGCTTTCTTT. Protein product: CASSPLTSGEEAFF.